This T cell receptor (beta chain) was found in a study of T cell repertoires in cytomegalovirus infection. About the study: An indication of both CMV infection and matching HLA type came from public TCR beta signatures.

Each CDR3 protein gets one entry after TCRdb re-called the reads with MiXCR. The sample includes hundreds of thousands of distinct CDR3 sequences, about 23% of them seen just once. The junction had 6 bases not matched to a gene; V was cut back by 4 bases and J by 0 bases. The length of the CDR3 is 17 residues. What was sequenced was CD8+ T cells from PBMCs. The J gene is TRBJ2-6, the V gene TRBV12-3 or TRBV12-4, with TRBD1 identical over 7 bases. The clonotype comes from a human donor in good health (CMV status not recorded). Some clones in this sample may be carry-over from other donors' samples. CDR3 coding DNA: TGTGCCAGCAGTTCCGACAGGGTGGACTCTGGGGCCAACGTCCTGACTTTC. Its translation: CASSSDRVDSGANVLTF.